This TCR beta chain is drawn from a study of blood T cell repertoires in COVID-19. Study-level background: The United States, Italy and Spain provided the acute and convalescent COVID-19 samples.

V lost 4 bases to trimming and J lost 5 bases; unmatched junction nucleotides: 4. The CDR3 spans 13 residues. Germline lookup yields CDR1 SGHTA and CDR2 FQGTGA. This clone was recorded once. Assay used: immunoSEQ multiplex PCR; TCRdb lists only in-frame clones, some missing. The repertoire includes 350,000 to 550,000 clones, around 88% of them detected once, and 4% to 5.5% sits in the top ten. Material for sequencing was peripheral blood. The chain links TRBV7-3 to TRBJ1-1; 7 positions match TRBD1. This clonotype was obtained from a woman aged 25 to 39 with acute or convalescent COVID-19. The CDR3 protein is CASSSTGETEAFF. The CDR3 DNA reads TGTGCCAGCAGCTCCACAGGGGAGACTGAAGCTTTCTTT.